Following are 28 T cell receptor beta chains from one sample sequenced in a study of T cell responses to AZD1222 COVID-19 vaccine. The method was immunoSEQ multiplex PCR; TCRdb's version includes in-frame clones alone and lacks a portion of them. The table records just over 90,000 clones, 75% to 90% of them present only once. The source material was peripheral blood, sampled 28 days after the second AZD1222 dose. These receptors all stem from an adult who received the AZD1222 COVID-19 vaccine.

The chain joins TRBV2 to TRBJ1-2; 10 nucleotides match TRBD1. Trimming cost V 3 bases and J 8 bases; bases outside gene matches: 3. CDR3 length: 13 amino acids. Germline values: CDR1 SNHLY, CDR2 FYNNEI. In DNA form, the CDR3 reads TGTGCCAGCAGTGAGGGACAGGGGAGGGGCTACACCTTC. This sequence encodes CASSEGQGRGYTF.

The rearrangement joins TRBV7-9 to TRBJ2-1, with TRBD1 matching 8 bases. Germline V lookup: CDR1 SEHNR, CDR2 FQNEAQ (reference sequence). With V trimmed by 5 bases and J by 7 bases, 10 bases remained unmatched. This CDR3 has 15 amino acids. This chain's CDR3 is CASSQGAGGRNEQFF. Here the CDR3 DNA reads TGTGCCAGCAGCCAGGGGGCAGGGGGGAGAAATGAGCAGTTCTTC.

The CDR3 loop reads CAWSSRRITEAFF. The CDR3 DNA is TGTGCCTGGAGTTCTCGACGGATCACTGAAGCTTTCTTT. The V gene is TRBV30, the J gene TRBJ1-1; D unresolved. Germline V CDR1 and CDR2: GTSNPN, SVGIG (reference sequence). The ends were cut back, 2 bases at V and 4 bases at J, with 11 bases in the middle. This CDR3 contains 13 residues.

The chain recombines TRBV19 with TRBJ1-2; D is ambiguous. V dropped 3 bases and J dropped 0 bases, with 11 bases sitting between them. The CDR3 sequence is 15 residues long. CDR1 LNHDA and CDR2 SQIVND come from the germline V gene (reference sequence). The CDR3 spells CASSIVRGANYGYTF. In nucleotides, the CDR3 is TGTGCCAGTAGTATCGTTAGAGGAGCTAACTATGGCTACACCTTC.

CDR3 sequence: CASSTGGRYNEQFF. The DNA of the CDR3 is TGTGCCAGCAGTACAGGGGGCCGGTACAATGAGCAGTTCTTC. The chain links TRBV6-2 or TRBV6-3 to TRBJ2-1; 9 bases line up with TRBD1. The germline V gene encodes CDR1 MNHEY and CDR2 SVGEGT. With V trimmed by 5 bases and J by 4 bases, 3 bases remained unmatched. This CDR3 contains 14 residues.

The rearrangement uses TRBV20-1 and TRBJ2-1; maybe TRBD2 (5 bases). This CDR3 has 11 amino acids. The germline gives CDR1 DFQATT, CDR2 SNEGSKA (reference sequence). V lost 3 bases and J lost 9, with 9 bases in between. Written as DNA, the CDR3 is TGCAGTGCTAGTTGGGAGTCTGAGCAGTTCTTC. Translation gives CSASWESEQFF.

The chain couples TRBV7-9 to TRBJ1-1; a weak D match, TRBD1 (5 bases). Trimming removed 4 bases from V and 1 base from J, with 16 bases in between. The germline CDR1 and CDR2 sequences are SEHNR and FQNEAQ (reference sequence). This CDR3 spans 16 amino acids. This CDR3 reads CASSSVPGPPNTEAFF. The CDR3 DNA is TGTGCCAGCAGCTCTGTACCGGGACCCCCGAACACTGAAGCTTTCTTT.

The chain couples TRBV19 to TRBJ2-1, with D possibly matching TRBD2 (6 bases). This CDR3 has 15 amino acids. Germline assignment: CDR1 LNHDA and CDR2 SQIVND (reference sequence). The germline V and J ends were trimmed by 5 bases and 1 base, with 12 bases remaining between them. In nucleotides, the CDR3 is TGTGCCAGTAGTGACGGGAGTTATTCCTACAATGAGCAGTTCTTC. It codes for CASSDGSYSYNEQFF.

This clone was seen only once. The chain recombines TRBV19 with TRBJ1-5; 12 nucleotides agree with TRBD1. Germline V lookup: CDR1 LNHDA, CDR2 SQIVND (reference sequence). CDR3 length: 17 residues. V lost 10 bases and J lost 0; bases outside the gene matches: 10. The CDR3 nucleotides read TGTGCCACTGCCGGGACAGGGGGCATTCTTAGCAATCAGCCCCAGCATTTT. This gives the protein CATAGTGGILSNQPQHF.

This clone appeared a single time. V gene TRBV3-1 (or the pseudogene TRBV3-2) combines with J gene TRBJ1-3, with D tentatively TRBD1 (6 bases). This CDR3 region has 18 residues. The germline CDR1 and CDR2 sequences are LGHDT and YNNKEL (reference sequence). V shed 4 bases and J shed 0 bases, with 19 bases lying between them. This chain's CDR3 is CASSRLLGGGNSGNTIYF. CDR3 DNA: TGTGCCAGCAGCCGACTCCTCGGGGGCGGAAACTCTGGAAACACCATATATTTT.

The chain carries TRBV6-4 and TRBJ2-1, with 9 bases aligning to TRBD1. Germline V gene lookup returns CDR1 MRHNA and CDR2 SNTAGT. The CDR3 extends over 19 amino acids. The ends lost 2 bases at V and 0 bases at J; junction bases unmatched: 11. CDR3 sequence reads: CASSDQSSGTGSSYNEQFF. Here the CDR3 DNA reads TGTGCCAGCAGTGACCAAAGCTCCGGGACAGGGAGCTCCTACAATGAGCAGTTCTTC.

The CDR3 DNA sequence: TGTGCCAGCAACCTAATAGGGGGGACCGGGGAGCTGTTTTTT. This gives the protein CASNLIGGTGELFF. The chain combines TRBV6-5 with TRBJ2-2; the D gene could be TRBD1 or TRBD2 (6 bases each). The CDR3 spans 14 residues. Germline loops: CDR1 MNHEY, CDR2 SVGAGI. Deletions cut 7 bases from V and 5 bases from J, with 14 bases between.

The chain couples TRBV5-1 to TRBJ2-2; either TRBD1 or TRBD2 may supply D (6 bases each). Germline V CDR1 and CDR2: SGHRS, YFSETQ. The CDR3 sequence is 15 residues long. V lost 4 bases, J lost 0 bases, and 10 bases lay in between. The CDR3 loop reads CASSPGATNTGELFF. As DNA, the CDR3 is TGCGCCAGCAGCCCGGGGGCGACGAACACCGGGGAGCTGTTTTTT.

This chain joins TRBV4-3 and TRBJ2-5; D is ambiguous. Germline CDR1 LGHNA, CDR2 YSLEER. V was clipped by 0 bases and J by 5 bases, with 19 bases between them. CDR3 length equals 17 residues. Written as DNA, the CDR3 is TGCGCCAGCAGCCAAGAAGGTGGGCTAGTCGCCCCGGAGACCCAGTACTTC. This translates into CASSQEGGLVAPETQYF.

This rearrangement joins TRBV27 to TRBJ2-5; tentatively, D is TRBD1 (6 bases). This CDR3 spans 15 amino acids. V lost 2 bases to trimming and J lost 1 base, with 11 bases between them. Per the germline V gene, CDR1 is MNHEY and CDR2 is SMNVEV (reference sequence). The CDR3: CASSLGWDTQETQYF. As DNA, the CDR3 is TGTGCCAGCAGTTTAGGTTGGGACACCCAAGAGACCCAGTACTTC.

This clone has a single count. V is TRBV6-6 and J is TRBJ2-1, with TRBD1 matching 8 bases. CDR3 length equals 15 residues. With V trimmed by 4 bases and J by 6 bases, 8 bases remained unmatched. From germline, CDR1 is MNHNY and CDR2 SVGAGI (reference sequence). In DNA, the CDR3 is TGTGCCAGCAGTTCAAGTCGGACAGGGCTCAATGAGCAGTTCTTC. This translates into CASSSSRTGLNEQFF.

This clone has only a few counts. The chain employs TRBV4-3 and TRBJ1-3; D gene unclear. CDR1 and CDR2 from the germline V gene are LGHNA and YSLEER. V was cut by 0 bases and J by 2 bases, with 14 bases left in between. The CDR3 covers 17 residues. This chain's CDR3 is CASSQDSRGGAGNTIYF. CDR3 in DNA: TGCGCCAGCAGCCAAGATTCCCGGGGTGGGGCTGGAAACACCATATATTTT.

The V gene is TRBV12-3 or TRBV12-4, the J gene TRBJ2-7; the D call may be TRBD1 or TRBD2 (5 bases each). CDR3 size: 13 residues. Trimming pared 4 bases from V and 2 bases from J, leaving 9 bases between. The CDR3 loop is CASSWGTTYEQYF. For the CDR3, the DNA is TGTGCCAGCAGTTGGGGGACCACCTACGAGCAGTACTTC.

The sample holds a few counts of this clone. V is TRBV29-1 and J is TRBJ2-5, with a tentative D call TRBD2 (5 bases). The CDR3 length is 13 residues. V was clipped by 3 bases and J by 5 bases, with 13 bases between them. Germline V gene data show CDR1 as SQVTM and CDR2 as ANQGSEA. The CDR3 DNA reads TGCAGCGTTGACGAGGGCTGGTGGGAGACCCAGTACTTC. The encoded protein is CSVDEGWWETQYF.

DNA for the CDR3: TGTGCCAGCAGCCAAGATAGCCAGGGGGCGCTTAGCTATGGCTACACCTTC. It is translated as CASSQDSQGALSYGYTF. This chain links TRBV3-1 (or the pseudogene TRBV3-2) with TRBJ1-2; 8 bases are shared with TRBD1. CDR1 and CDR2 (germline): LGHDT, YNNKEL (reference sequence). Trimming took 0 bases from V and 4 from J; bases not matched to a gene: 10. CDR3 length: 17 residues.

J is TRBJ2-7 and V is TRBV6-7; 8 bases line up with TRBD1. TRBV6-7 is an open reading frame, and its role is uncertain. V shed 7 bases, J shed 5 bases, and the junction held 10 bases outside the gene matches. The CDR3 runs to 14 residues. CDR3 amino acids: CASKQGAKGNEQYF. CDR3 coding DNA: TGTGCCAGCAAGCAGGGGGCGAAGGGTAACGAGCAGTACTTC.

The rearrangement links TRBV6-6 to TRBJ1-1, with unresolved D. The V end was cut by 7 bases, the J end by 1 base, with 10 bases between. Per the germline V gene, CDR1 is MNHNY and CDR2 is SVGAGI (reference sequence). The length of the CDR3 is 13 residues. The CDR3 DNA reads as TGTGCCAGCATGATCGAGGGGAACACTGAAGCTTTCTTT. It yields the protein CASMIEGNTEAFF.

This sequence joins TRBV6-6 and TRBJ2-3; D gene unclear. The CDR3 length is 12 residues. Trimming left V 5 bases short and J 6 bases short, with 9 bases between. CDR1 is MNHNY and CDR2 is SVGAGI in the germline V gene (reference sequence). CDR3: CASSRTGDTQYF. The CDR3, as DNA: TGTGCCAGCAGTCGGACGGGTGATACGCAGTATTTT.

This chain connects TRBV4-2 to TRBJ1-1, with a tentative D call TRBD1 (6 bases). Looked up from germline, CDR1 is LGHNA and CDR2 is YNFKEQ. The V and J ends lost 0 bases and 3 bases respectively, with 11 bases between them. The CDR3 has 15 residues. CDR3: CASSQDRRGDTEAFF. In DNA form, the CDR3 reads TGTGCCAGCAGCCAAGATCGAAGGGGGGACACTGAAGCTTTCTTT.

The chain combines TRBV30 with TRBJ2-1, with 7 bases identical to TRBD2. The V and J ends lost 2 bases and 9 bases, in that order; junction bases with no gene match: 1. Per the germline V gene, CDR1 is GTSNPN and CDR2 is SVGIG (reference sequence). This CDR3 region has 11 residues. The CDR3 DNA is TGTGCCTGGAGTTGGGAGGGTGAGCAGTTCTTC. Encoded protein: CAWSWEGEQFF.

The chain employs TRBV3-1 (or the pseudogene TRBV3-2) and TRBJ2-6, with D perhaps given as TRBD1 or TRBD2 (5 bases each). The germline V and J ends were trimmed by 4 bases and 8 bases, with 9 bases remaining between them. There are 13 residues in the CDR3. CDR1 is LGHDT, CDR2 YNNKEL, per germline (reference sequence). In DNA, the CDR3 is TGTGCCAGCAGCCCGGGACCGTCCAACGTCCTGACTTTC. This gives the protein CASSPGPSNVLTF.

The rearrangement uses TRBV11-2 and TRBJ2-1; no clear D. Germline V gene sequence: CDR1 SGHAT, CDR2 FQNNGV. The V end lost 1 base, the J end lost 10 bases, and 5 bases lay between the germline ends. The CDR3 runs to 11 residues. This CDR3 is CASSLAWEQFF. In DNA, the CDR3 is TGTGCCAGCAGCTTAGCCTGGGAGCAGTTCTTC.

The rearrangement links TRBV5-1 to TRBJ2-3, with TRBD2 matching over 9 bases. The CDR3 spans 17 residues. After removal of 0 bases from V and 6 bases from J, the junction contained 11 bases not matched to a gene. Looked up from germline, CDR1 is SGHRS and CDR2 is YFSETQ. DNA for the CDR3: TGCGCCAGCAGCTTGGAGTTTAGCGGGAGTCTCTGGGATACGCAGTATTTT. Protein: CASSLEFSGSLWDTQYF.